This TCR beta chain originates from a study of OX40 agonist ivuxolimab in advanced cancers. Using immunoSEQ multiplex PCR, the repertoire was profiled, and TCRdb retains in-frame clones only, with some absent. The data show fewer than 45,000 clones, with approximately 90% seen just once and around 12% held by the top ten. The CDR3 is made up of 16 amino acids. The germline CDR1 and CDR2 sequences are LNHDA and SQIVND (reference sequence). Trimming removed 8 bases at V and 2 bases at J, with 20 bases between. Here the sequenced sample was CD4+ or CD8+ T cells sorted from blood, taken in a trial of the OX40 agonist ivuxolimab. The source is an adult with an advanced solid tumor such as melanoma, head and neck, liver or kidney cancer. This chain connects TRBV19 to TRBJ2-3; perhaps TRBD2 as D (6 bases). The CDR3 spells CASALLAGSPTDTQYF. DNA of the CDR3: TGTGCCAGTGCCCTTCTGGCGGGGAGCCCCACAGATACGCAGTATTTT.